This paragraph covers one TCR beta chain sequence. Its antigen remains undetermined. No clone much larger than this one lies a single base away; base qualities are absent. The entry originates in a study of blood T cells in healthy people across ages (dated by TCRdb to the mid-2010s). About the investigation overall: In model experiments, roughly one uniquely barcoded TCR beta cDNA molecule per two T cells was captured by template switching. The donors were split into four age groups: young (average 16 years), middle-aged (39), aged (roughly 60) and long-lived (over 75). Donors of different ages were randomly distributed across sequencing lanes to avoid experimental bias. Using the same blood draw, the study looked at two additional independent replicas of 1 million unique cDNA reads for two donors, one aged 18 to 30 and the other aged 80 or older. To track age-related changes in TCR beta repertoire diversity, the study relied on deep sequencing normalized with unique cDNA molecular identifiers. Summary of the overall study and its limitations: Observed TCR beta diversity correlated strongly with the percentage of naive T cells measured by flow cytometry. Compared with the aged group, the long-lived group had more naive CD4+ T cells, fewer expanded clones and increased TCR diversity, a pattern suggesting age selection. Conclusive comparison of naive and antigen-experienced compartments was prevented by the profiling of bulk unsorted PBMCs. Estimates of total diversity based on one million sequenced T cells were regarded as lower bounds and as underestimates. Observed TCR beta diversity per million T cells fell roughly linearly with age, and a significant reduction was already apparent by age around 39. Donor CMV infection status was unknown, potentially confounding age-related changes in expanded clonotypes.

The method was 5' RACE. The data were produced on an Illumina HiSeq 2500. A second roughly 6 to 12 cycle PCR used a sample-barcoded 5' primer and a J-beta primer mix. A template-switch 5' adaptor carrying 12 random nucleotides introduced a unique molecular identifier onto each TCR beta cDNA molecule. Each sample yielded at least 3 million CDR3-containing paired-end reads. First-strand cDNA synthesis was performed from all RNA using the Mint cDNA synthesis kit, with priming by a TRBC-specific oligonucleotide. After uracil-DNA glycosylase treatment, a first 18-cycle PCR used universal primers M1SS and BC2_uni_R on all cDNA. On the study's bioinformatics: For normalization, 1 million high-quality reads, each with a distinct molecular identifier, were randomly selected from each sample. Reads sharing molecular identifiers were discarded rather than binned into consensus sequences. MiTCR, set to a Q25 quality threshold and the strictest error-elimination algorithm, was used for CDR3 identification, clonotype clustering and error correction. A nonparametric unseen species model using Euler transformation provided a lower-bound estimate of total TCR beta diversity. TCRdb reprocessing: public reads trimmed at Q25 with fastp, clones called with MiXCR, in-frame beta chains kept. Every CDR3 protein is listed once, alongside the most common genes and DNA of its rows. TCRdb assigned the V and J calls; the authors' analysis was not used. Here the sample has about 1.5 million distinct CDR3 sequences; 42% occur a single time. The ten largest account for under 8% of the sample.

Systemically healthy Caucasian individuals from Russia, about 38 in total and aged about 6 to 90 years, were included as donors. Each donor gave about 9.2 milliliters of peripheral blood, drawn into EDTA-treated Vacutainer tubes. PBMCs were isolated by Ficoll-Paque density-gradient centrifugation, with at least 7 million obtained per sample. Total RNA was extracted from PBMCs with Trizol reagent, with at least 5 micrograms obtained per sample. For every donor, an aliquot of PBMCs went through flow cytometry to measure the percentages of naive CD45RAhigh/CD27high T cells. The CDR3 runs 17 residues from the cysteine to the phenylalanine. CDR3 DNA only is kept here, 51 bases in frame from base 1. Per the germline V gene (reference sequence), LGHDT is the CDR1 and YNNKEL is the CDR2. Trimming takes 3 bases from V and 0 bases from J, and the germline ends sit 14 bases apart.

The chain is encoded by TRBV3-1 joined to TRBJ2-2; the D call is possibly TRBD1 or TRBD2, each sharing 5 bases. This clonotype was sampled from a woman aged 18-29 years in good health. The sample was blood. The bases read TGTGCCAGCAGCCAGTCGGGGCAGGCCTCGAACACCGGGGAGCTGTTTTTT. Its amino acids are CASSQSGQASNTGELFF.